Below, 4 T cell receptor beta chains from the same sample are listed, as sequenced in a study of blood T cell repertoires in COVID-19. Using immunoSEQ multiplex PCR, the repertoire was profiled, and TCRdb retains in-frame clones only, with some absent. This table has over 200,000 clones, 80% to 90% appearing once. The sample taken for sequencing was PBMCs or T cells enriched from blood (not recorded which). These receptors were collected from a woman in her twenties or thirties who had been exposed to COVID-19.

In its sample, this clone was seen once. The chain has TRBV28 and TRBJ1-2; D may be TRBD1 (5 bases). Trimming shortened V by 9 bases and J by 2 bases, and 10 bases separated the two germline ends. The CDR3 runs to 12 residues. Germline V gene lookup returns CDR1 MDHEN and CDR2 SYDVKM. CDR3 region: CASDQGNYGYTF. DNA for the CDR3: TGTGCCAGTGACCAGGGAAACTATGGCTACACCTTC.

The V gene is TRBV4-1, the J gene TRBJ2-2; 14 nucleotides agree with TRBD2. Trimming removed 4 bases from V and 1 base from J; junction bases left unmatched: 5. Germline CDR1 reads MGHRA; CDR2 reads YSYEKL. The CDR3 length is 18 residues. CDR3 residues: CASSPLGLAGVNTGELFF. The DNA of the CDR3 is TGCGCCAGCAGCCCCCTGGGACTAGCGGGAGTGAACACCGGGGAGCTGTTTTTT.

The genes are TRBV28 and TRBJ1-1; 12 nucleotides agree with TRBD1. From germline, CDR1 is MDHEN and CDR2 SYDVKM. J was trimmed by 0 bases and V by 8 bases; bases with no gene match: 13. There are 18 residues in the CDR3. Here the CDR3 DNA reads TGTGCCAGCTCTAGTTGGGGACAGGGGGCAGAAATGAACACTGAAGCTTTCTTT. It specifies CASSSWGQGAEMNTEAFF.

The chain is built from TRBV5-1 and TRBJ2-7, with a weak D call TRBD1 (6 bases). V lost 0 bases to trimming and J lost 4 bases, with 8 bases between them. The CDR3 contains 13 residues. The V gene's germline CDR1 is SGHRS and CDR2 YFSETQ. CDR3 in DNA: TGCGCCAGCAGCTTGGAGGGGGTGTACGAGCAGTACTTC. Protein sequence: CASSLEGVYEQYF.